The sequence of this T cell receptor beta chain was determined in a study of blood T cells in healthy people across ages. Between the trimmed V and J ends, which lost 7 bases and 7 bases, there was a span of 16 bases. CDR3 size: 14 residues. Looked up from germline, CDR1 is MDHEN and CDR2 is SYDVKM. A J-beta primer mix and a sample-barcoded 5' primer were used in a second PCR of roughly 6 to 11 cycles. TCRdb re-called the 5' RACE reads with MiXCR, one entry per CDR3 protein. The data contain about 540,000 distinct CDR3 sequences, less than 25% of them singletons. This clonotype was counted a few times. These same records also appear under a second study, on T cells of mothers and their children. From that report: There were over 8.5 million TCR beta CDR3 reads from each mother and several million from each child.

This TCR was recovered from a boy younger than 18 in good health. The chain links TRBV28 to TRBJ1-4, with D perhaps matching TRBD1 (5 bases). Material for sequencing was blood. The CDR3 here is CASKDIRVAEKLFF. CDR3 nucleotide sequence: TGTGCCAGCAAGGATATCAGGGTTGCTGAAAAACTGTTTTTT.